What follows are 14 T cell receptor beta chains derived from one specimen sequenced in a study of T cell responses to AZD1222 COVID-19 vaccine. Assay: immunoSEQ multiplex PCR; the TCRdb copy retains only in-frame clones and omits some. The sample contains 90,000 to 120,000 clones, less than 90% of which appear only once. The input for sequencing was peripheral blood, taken on day 0 of AZD1222 vaccination. These receptors all come from an adult in good health.

The chain employs TRBV6-5 and TRBJ1-3, with a tentative D call TRBD1 (5 bases). Trimming shortened V by 10 bases and J by 0 bases, and 10 bases separated the two germline ends. From germline, CDR1 is MNHEY and CDR2 SVGAGI. The CDR3 spans 13 residues. DNA for the CDR3: TGTGCCACCGAGGGGAACTCTGGAAACACCATATATTTT. It encodes CATEGNSGNTIYF.

The gene calls are TRBV9 and TRBJ2-7; 8 nucleotides agree with TRBD1. The trim removed 4 bases at V and 6 bases at J, leaving 18 bases unmatched. The germline CDR1 and CDR2 sequences are SGDLS and YYNGEE. The CDR3 spans 17 residues. The CDR3 bases are TGTGCCAGCAGCCCCAGGTCTCTGCAGGGGGCTAAAAGCGAGCAGTACTTC. This codes for CASSPRSLQGAKSEQYF.

The count of this clone is one. The chain uses TRBV10-3 and TRBJ1-2; 7 positions agree with TRBD1. Germline values: CDR1 ENHRY, CDR2 SYGVKD. Trimming removed 8 bases from V and 6 bases from J; junction bases left unmatched: 9. CDR3 length: 13 amino acids. CDR3 coding DNA: TGTGCCATCTGGGAGGGGGCAGCGAATGGCTACACCTTC. It translates to CAIWEGAANGYTF.

The rearrangement links TRBV28 to TRBJ1-5, with D uncertain. The germline CDR1 and CDR2 sequences are MDHEN and SYDVKM. The ends were cut back, 2 bases at V and 10 bases at J, with 15 bases in the middle. This CDR3 contains 14 residues. The CDR3 DNA reads as TGTGCCAGCAGTTTACGGAGCGGATGGGCTCCCCAGCATTTT. It specifies CASSLRSGWAPQHF.

V is TRBV21-1 and J is TRBJ2-5. TRBV21-1 is a recognized pseudogene. This CDR3 is built from 12 residues. This CDR3 is CASSMRGKTQYF. DNA of the CDR3: TGTGCCAGCAGCATGAGGGGAAAGACCCAGTACTTC.

This clone was counted once. The chain links TRBV20-1 to TRBJ1-1, with D unresolved. Trimming cost V 3 bases and J 0 bases, with 2 bases left between them. The CDR3 extends over 11 amino acids. Per germline, CDR1 DFQATT and CDR2 SNEGSKA (reference sequence). CDR3 bases: TGCAGTGCTAGCTTGAACACTGAAGCTTTCTTT. Its protein is CSASLNTEAFF.

The rearrangement uses TRBV27 and TRBJ1-6, with no clear D. CDR3 size: 16 residues. V lost 4 bases and J 2 bases, leaving 12 bases between the germline ends. The germline CDR1 and CDR2 sequences are MNHEY and SMNVEV (reference sequence). The DNA of the CDR3 is TGTGCCAGCAGTTCCGGGCTGGGCGCCTATAATTCACCCCTCCACTTT. This translates into CASSSGLGAYNSPLHF.

The chain links TRBV24-1 to TRBJ2-2, with D possibly matching TRBD2 (6 bases). Germline V CDR1 and CDR2: KGHDR, SFDVKD. The V gene lost 1 base and the J gene lost 4 bases, with 12 bases spanning the gap. CDR3 length: 16 residues. As DNA, the CDR3 is TGTGCCACCAGTGATTTTGGGCGGGGAGTCACCGGGGAGCTGTTTTTT. Its protein is CATSDFGRGVTGELFF.

This clone appeared once. The chain joins TRBV20-1 to TRBJ1-2; perhaps TRBD1 as D (6 bases). V was cut by 5 bases and J by 8 bases, with 12 bases left in between. This CDR3 is built from 11 residues. Looked up from germline, CDR1 is DFQATT and CDR2 is SNEGSKA (reference sequence). The CDR3 DNA reads as TGCAGTGCTGGCTTGGGGGGCGGCTACACCTTC. It translates to CSAGLGGGYTF.

J is TRBJ2-7 and V is TRBV5-6; D not certain. The germline V gene has CDR1 SGHDT and CDR2 YYEEEE. Trimming stripped 0 bases from V and 3 bases from J, with 1 base between. This CDR3 is 11 amino acids long. In DNA, the CDR3 is TGTGCCAGCAGCTTGGGCTACGAGCAGTACTTC. It codes for CASSLGYEQYF.

The rearrangement links TRBV4-1 to TRBJ1-1; D is perhaps TRBD1 (6 bases). The CDR3 is 15 amino acids. Germline V CDR1 and CDR2: MGHRA, YSYEKL. V was clipped by 5 bases and J by 12 bases, with 25 bases between them. CDR3 DNA sequence: TGCGCCAGCAGCACCACAACCGGGACACCGATTCCCCCTTTCTTT. It codes for CASSTTTGTPIPPFF.

The gene calls are TRBV16 and TRBJ2-7, with D maybe TRBD1 (6 bases). Trimming removed 4 bases at V and 0 bases at J, with 16 bases between. Per the germline V gene, CDR1 is KGHSY and CDR2 is FQNENV. The CDR3 covers 16 residues. CDR3 nucleotides: TGTGCCAGCAGCCGGTCAAGGACAGCCAGCTCCTACGAGCAGTACTTC. Its translation is CASSRSRTASSYEQYF. The complete variable domain, with remaining parts taken from reference TRBV16 and TRBJ2-7, reads GEEVAQTPKHLVRGEGQKAKLYCAPIKGHSYVFWYQQVLKNEFKFLISFQNENVFDETGMPKERFSAKCLPNSPCSLEIQATKLEDSAVYFCASSRSRTASSYEQYFGPGTRLTVT.

The chain uses TRBV11-2 and TRBJ2-1; 8 bases fit TRBD2. The CDR3 totals 14 residues. V trimming: 5 bases; J trimming: 9 bases; junction bases outside the gene matches: 9. The germline gives CDR1 SGHAT, CDR2 FQNNGV. The CDR3 DNA sequence: TGTGCCAGCAGCACACCATATAGCGGGACTGAGCAGTTCTTC. This translates into CASSTPYSGTEQFF.

V and J are TRBV3-1 (or the pseudogene TRBV3-2) and TRBJ2-7, with D unclear. Germline V lookup: CDR1 LGHDT, CDR2 YNNKEL (reference sequence). Trimming stripped 3 bases from V and 6 bases from J, with 9 bases between. This CDR3 spans 12 amino acids. This CDR3 reads CASSHQAGEQYF. CDR3 bases: TGTGCCAGCAGCCACCAGGCAGGCGAGCAGTACTTC.